These 7 T cell receptor beta chains originate from one sample sequenced in a study of OX40 agonist ivuxolimab in advanced cancers. The data were produced by immunoSEQ multiplex PCR, yet TCRdb's version contains in-frame clones alone and is incomplete. Here the sample spans around 47,000 clones, less than 90% being singletons. Sequences were derived from CD4+ or CD8+ T cells sorted from blood, sampled in a trial of the OX40 agonist ivuxolimab. These receptor sequences come from an adult with an advanced solid tumor such as melanoma, head and neck, liver or kidney cancer.

The J gene is TRBJ2-7, the V gene TRBV27; D is possibly TRBD2 (5 bases). Germline CDR1 reads MNHEY; CDR2 reads SMNVEV (reference sequence). V lost 9 bases, J lost 1 base, and 10 bases lay in between. This CDR3 has 12 residues. This chain's CDR3 is CASGLDSYEQYF. The CDR3 DNA follows: TGTGCCAGTGGACTGGATTCCTACGAGCAGTACTTC.

This clone is a singleton in its sample. One end of the junction varies from germline; a read error may be responsible. V is TRBV27 and J is TRBJ1-2; 9 positions match TRBD1. This CDR3 contains 13 residues. Looked up from germline, CDR1 is MNHEY and CDR2 is SMNVEV (reference sequence). CDR3 residues: CASSLSGTGKKTF. In DNA, the CDR3 is TGTGCCAGCAGTTTATCAGGGACAGGGAAAAAGACGTTC.

CDR3 in amino acids: CASSPQNTEAFF. In nucleotides, the CDR3 is TGTGCCAGCAGCCCCCAGAACACTGAAGCTTTCTTT. The chain carries TRBV7-9 and TRBJ1-1; D is uncertain. The V end lost 5 bases, the J end lost 1 base, and 5 bases lay between the germline ends. Germline V gene data show CDR1 as SEHNR and CDR2 as FQNEAQ (reference sequence). The CDR3 is made up of 12 amino acids.

The chain uses TRBV13 and TRBJ2-5; D remains ambiguous. In germline, CDR1 is PRHDT, CDR2 FYEKMQ (reference sequence). With 0 bases removed from V and 6 bases from J, the gap between germline ends came to 17 bases. The CDR3 length is 16 residues. The DNA of the CDR3 is TGTGCCAGCAGCTTAGGGGGTCTAGGCCCCTTAAAGACCCAGTACTTC. Translating it yields CASSLGGLGPLKTQYF.

The J gene is TRBJ1-2, the V gene TRBV25-1; D possibly corresponds to TRBD1 (5 bases). Germline V gene sequence: CDR1 MGHDK, CDR2 SYGVNS. There are 14 residues in the CDR3. With 0 bases removed from V and 6 bases from J, the gap between germline ends came to 11 bases. CDR3 sequence (DNA): TGTGCCAGCAGTGAATACGGGACGGGTGATGGCTACACCTTC. Translation gives CASSEYGTGDGYTF.

The gene calls are TRBV10-1 and TRBJ2-7; D is ambiguous. Germline CDR1 and CDR2: WNHNN and SYGVQD (reference sequence). Trimming removed 6 bases from V and 2 bases from J, with 2 bases in between. This CDR3 is 10 amino acids long. In DNA, the CDR3 is TGCGCCAGCAGCCCCTACGAGCAGTACTTC. Residues: CASSPYEQYF.

The rearrangement uses TRBV5-5 and TRBJ1-2; no reliable D call. There are 14 residues in the CDR3. The V end was cut by 2 bases, the J end by 1 base, with 9 bases between. The germline gives CDR1 SGHKS, CDR2 YYEKEE (reference sequence). The CDR3 loop reads CASSFEDINYGYTF. DNA of the CDR3: TGTGCCAGCAGCTTTGAAGACATTAACTATGGCTACACCTTC.